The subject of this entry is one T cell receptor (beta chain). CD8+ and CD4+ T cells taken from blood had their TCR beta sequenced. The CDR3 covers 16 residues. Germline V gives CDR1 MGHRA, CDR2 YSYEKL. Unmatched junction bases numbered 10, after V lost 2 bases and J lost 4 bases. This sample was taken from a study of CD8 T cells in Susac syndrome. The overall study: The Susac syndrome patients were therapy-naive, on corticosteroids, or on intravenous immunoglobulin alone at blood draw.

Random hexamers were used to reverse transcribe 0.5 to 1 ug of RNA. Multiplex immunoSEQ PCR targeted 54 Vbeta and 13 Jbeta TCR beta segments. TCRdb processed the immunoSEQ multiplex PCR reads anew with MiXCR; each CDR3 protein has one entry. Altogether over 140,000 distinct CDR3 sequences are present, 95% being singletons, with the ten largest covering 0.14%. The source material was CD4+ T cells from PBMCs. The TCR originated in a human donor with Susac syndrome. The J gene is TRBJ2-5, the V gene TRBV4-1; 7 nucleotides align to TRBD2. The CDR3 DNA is TGCGCCAGCAGCCAATCTTCCCCGGGACTAAGAGAGACCCAGTACTTC. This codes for CASSQSSPGLRETQYF.